This TCR beta chain emerged from a study of cytomegalovirus exposure and HLA in healthy donors (dated by TCRdb to the late 2010s). In terms of the full investigation: According to an earlier analysis of a few hundred of the donors, about 179 million T cells yielded roughly 110 million unique TCR beta sequences and 276 Gb of sequence data. Roughly 300 gigabases of sequencing data and 75 million to 85 million unique TCR sequences made up an early release that covered approximately 650 HLA-typed donors. Among the approximately 430 genotyped donors, around 81% belonged to the genetic ancestry cluster associated with self-reported Caucasian donors. The aim of the study was to test whether cataloging public T cell receptors could identify signatures of past pathogen exposure. The study profiled the T cell repertoires of approximately 700 subjects by immunosequencing and related them to cytomegalovirus serostatus. In addition to the first cohort of roughly 670 subjects, a separate validation cohort of over 90 different subjects was used. To predict cytomegalovirus infection status, the study combined high-throughput TCR immunosequencing, statistical association of individual TCRs with disease status, and machine learning. To study patterns of TCR occurrence, a later analysis re-analyzed previously published TCR beta repertoires from around 660 donors and added high-resolution HLA genotyping. The later analysis used no new phenotypic data to find candidate immune exposures, relying instead on TCR beta sequences and their occurrence across donors. To decide whether each TCR beta V gene segment behaved as functional or pseudogenic, an earlier analysis of 587 of the donors relied on high-throughput TCR beta sequencing. Alongside the repertoire data, information on donor age, sex, ethnicity and CMV serostatus was compiled. Genome-wide SNP genotypes for about three fifths of the roughly 670 donors were used in a later genetic analysis, which treated that subset as a discovery cohort. All discovery cohort repertoires had been generated using a single sequencing platform. Class I and class II HLA loci were covered by the typing at four-digit resolution. Typing coverage differed by locus: A, B, C, DRB1 and DQB1 were typed in about 620-630 donors, DQA1 in roughly 510, DPA1 in nearly 610, and DPB1 in approximately 450. Several DR-DQ haplotypes were treated as single units for association and clustering because of strong linkage in the cohort. On average, roughly 250,000 unique TCR beta nucleotide sequences were sequenced per donor among more than 350 genotyped donors of the cohort, with roughly 19% of those sequences being non-productive.

Library preparation used the immunoSEQ multiplex PCR assay. For the multiplex PCR, a mixture combining 60 forward primers for TCR Vbeta segments and 13 reverse primers for TCR Jbeta segments was used. A multiplex PCR assay on genomic DNA amplified the CDR3 region of rearranged TCR beta genes. The Illumina HiSeq System was used to sequence the amplified TCR beta libraries as 87-base-pair reads. The original methods were these. In a later analysis, tens of millions of unique TCR beta chains were counted across the 500 to 850 repertoires, and roughly 10 million of these chains were shared by at least two donors. Raw reads were error-corrected and collapsed into unique sequences by a nearest-neighbor algorithm in which closely related sequences were merged to remove PCR and sequencing errors. Alignment of CDR3 sequences to IMGT reference sequences was used to assign V, D and J gene segments. For a sequence to be retained, a match of at least six nucleotides to both a V gene segment and a J gene segment was required. A rearrangement was called productive if the CDR3 had no stop codons and remained in frame with V and J, and every other rearrangement was called non-productive. CDR3 was defined according to IMGT convention as the region running from the second conserved V-encoded cysteine to the conserved J-encoded phenylalanine. Sequences without an unambiguous match to a single V gene segment were excluded from the earlier analysis of 587 of the donors. An earlier analysis of about 590 of the donors classified V segments as functional when productive rearrangements were above 56.7% and as segregating when the standard deviation between donors was above 5%. To diagnose cytomegalovirus status from the catalog of TCR beta chain sequences, a statistical classification framework was built. In a later analysis, V and J genes were assigned by comparing TCR nucleotide sequences against IMGT/GENE-DB human TR gene sequences. In a later analysis, CDR3 sequences and most-parsimonious VDJ recombination scenarios were assigned using the TCRdist pipeline. In a later analysis, each TCR beta chain was defined by its CDR3 amino acid sequence together with its V-gene family, and reads without a unique V-gene family were excluded. As a way to deal with suspected cross-contamination and a sequencing artifact, a later analysis dropped nearly 600 nucleotide sequences that were highly shared and had low generation probability. For each public chain, a later analysis derived a clonal expansion index from normalized ranks of inferred template counts within each repertoire. A later analysis computed generation probabilities with a VDJ recombination model fitted to out-of-frame rearrangements, and checked the results against IGoR. In a later analysis, TCR-TCR, TCR-HLA and TCR-CMV co-occurrence was scored with hypergeometric tests, and a repertoire-size bias correction was applied to TCR pairs. In a later analysis, false discovery rates were estimated by permuting HLA or CMV assignments 20 times. A later analysis grouped co-occurring TCRs with DBSCAN, adding TCRdist sequence similarity when clustering within HLA-allele-positive subsets. Repertoires with fewer than 30,000 or more than 120,000 public chains, plus five repertoires with anomalous nucleotide sharing, were excluded from co-occurrence clustering. TCRdb provides this immuneACCESS table in a form limited to in-frame rearrangements. Some clones are lacking; in checked studies, under half of them reflect an unresolved V gene, and why the rest are absent is not known. V and J calls and clone size come straight from that table; D and trimming were deduced from the DNA. The sample records about 130,000 clones, roughly 88% of which are singletons. The top ten clonotypes cover 1.5% to 2% of the sample.

V has 5 bases trimmed and J has 4 bases trimmed; junction bases matching no gene number 8. The CDR3 spans 15 residues, from the cysteine through the phenylalanine. The read is trimmed to its CDR3 DNA, 45 bases read in frame from base 1. CDR1 and CDR2, per the germline V gene, are SGHAT and FQNNGV. The cohort consisted of 600 to 700 healthy bone marrow donors. At the time of sampling, all cohort members were nominally healthy, though unrecorded immune exposures were likely present. The donor tested CMV seronegative, placing the donor among the 300 to 400 seronegative members of the cohort. Every donor gave a peripheral blood sample, and the peripheral blood mononuclear cells from that sample were used for TCR beta sequencing. The Qiagen DNeasy Blood Extraction Kit was used to extract genomic DNA from the blood cell samples. The investigation overall reported the following: The cohort was sequenced for TCR beta chains only, and without alpha or paired-chain data the features that could be detected were limited. Most TCR sequences were seen in very few donors, while some public TCRs were found in many individuals. CMV serostatus was the only immune exposure information available for the cohort. In vitro tests confirmed that a few of the cytomegalovirus-associated TCR beta chains recognize cytomegalovirus antigens. An association between a missense DCLRE1C variant and V-gene and J-gene trimming of TCR beta chains was found in a later genetic analysis and replicated in an independent cohort. In a later analysis, several top co-occurrence clusters were reported to appear linked to parvovirus B19, influenza, CMV and Epstein-Barr virus. Broadly in line with IMGT annotations, most TCR beta V segments showed up in productive rearrangements about 90% or about 30% of the time in an earlier analysis of 587 of the donors. A further reported finding was that TCR beta sequences accurately predicted the HLA-A and HLA-B alleles for most subjects in the first cohort. A total of roughly 160 TCR beta chains were listed by the study as associated with cytomegalovirus. According to the authors, the approach could potentially be generalized to other disease states and immunological phenotypes. According to a later analysis, most CMV-associated TCR beta chains appeared to be HLA-restricted, and the HLA associations seemed to be driven largely by CMV exposure. A group of highly shared sequence variants was considered likely to be a technical artifact of the sequencing pipeline. At a false discovery rate of 0.05, a later analysis linked around 17,000 TCR beta sequences to specific HLA alleles. Because HLA typing was unavailable for some donors at each locus, only the typed subset was used in association tests. A later analysis found that HLA-associated TCR beta chains were more clonally expanded and had lower generation probabilities than equally common non-associated chains. The presence/absence analyses assumed that sequencing depth was roughly uniform across donors, and that assumption may not be true. The classifier was reported to diagnose cytomegalovirus status with high specificity and sensitivity in both the original and validation cohorts. In a later genetic analysis, fewer N-insertions in productive TCRs were reported among donors in an Asian-associated ancestry cluster than the 666-donor mean. Assigning TCR associations to individual alleles was difficult when HLA alleles, especially DR and DQ, strongly co-occurred. In a later analysis, TCR association rates were found to vary across HLA loci, with the most associated TCRs seen for DRB1 alleles and the fewest for HLA-C alleles. Because the 87-base-pair reads could not distinguish some IMGT-functional V segments, including TRBV6-2 and TRBV6-3, those segments were excluded. The earlier analysis of some 540 of the donors excluded some 15 rarely observed V segments, including chromosome 9 orphons, because counts were too low. Linkage disequilibrium might explain the correlated functional status among segregating V segments, but an unknown experimental factor could not be excluded.

As regards this clone: Its antigen is not yet known. Per-base qualities were not stored, and no clone one base away is much larger.

The rearrangement combines TRBV11-2 with TRBJ2-7; TRBD2 aligns with 10 central bases. The sequence came from a boy younger than 18 in good health and CMV-seronegative. The sequencing sample was made of PBMCs. The DNA sequence reads TGTGCCAGCAGCCCCAGCGGGAGGGCCGTTTACGAGCAGTACTTC. This translates into CASSPSGRAVYEQYF. The CDR3, completed at both ends by the reference TRBV11-2 and TRBJ2-7 genes, gives the full variable domain EAGVAQSPRYKIIEKRQSVAFWCNPISGHATLYWYQQILGQGPKLLIQFQNNGVVDDSQLPKDRFSAERLKGVDSTLKIQPAKLEDSAVYLCASSPSGRAVYEQYFGPGTRLTVT.